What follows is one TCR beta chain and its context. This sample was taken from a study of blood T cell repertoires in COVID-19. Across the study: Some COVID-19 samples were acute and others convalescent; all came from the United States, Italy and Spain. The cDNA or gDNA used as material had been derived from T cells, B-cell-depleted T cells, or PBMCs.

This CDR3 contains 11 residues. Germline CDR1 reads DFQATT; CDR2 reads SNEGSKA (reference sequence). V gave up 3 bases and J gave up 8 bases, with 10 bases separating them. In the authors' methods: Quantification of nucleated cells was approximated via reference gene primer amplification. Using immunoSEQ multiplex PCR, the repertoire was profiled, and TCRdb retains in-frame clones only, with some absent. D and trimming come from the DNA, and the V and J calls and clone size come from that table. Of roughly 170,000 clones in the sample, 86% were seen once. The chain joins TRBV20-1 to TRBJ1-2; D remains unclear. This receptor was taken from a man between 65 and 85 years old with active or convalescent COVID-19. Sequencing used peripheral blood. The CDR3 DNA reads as TGCAGTGCTAGCCAAACCCGGGGCTACACCTTC. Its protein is CSASQTRGYTF.